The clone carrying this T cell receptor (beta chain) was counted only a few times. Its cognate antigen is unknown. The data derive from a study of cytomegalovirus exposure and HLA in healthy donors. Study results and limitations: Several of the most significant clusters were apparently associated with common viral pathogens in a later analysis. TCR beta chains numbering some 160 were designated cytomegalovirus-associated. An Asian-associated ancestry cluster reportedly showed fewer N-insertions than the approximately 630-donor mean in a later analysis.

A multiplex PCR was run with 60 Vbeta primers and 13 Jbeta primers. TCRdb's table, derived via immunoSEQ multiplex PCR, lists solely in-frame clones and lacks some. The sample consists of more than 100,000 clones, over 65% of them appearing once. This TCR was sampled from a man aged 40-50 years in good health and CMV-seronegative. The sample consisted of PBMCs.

The CDR3 DNA follows: TGCGCCAGCAGCCAAGCTCGGGGAGTCGGCTATGGCTACACCTTC. Translating it yields CASSQARGVGYGYTF. The chain links TRBV4-1 to TRBJ1-2; D unresolved. Deletions cut 1 base from V and 4 bases from J, with 13 bases between. The length of the CDR3 is 15 residues. Germline V gene lookup returns CDR1 MGHRA and CDR2 YSYEKL.